Each of the 31 T cell receptor beta chains below was sequenced from the same sample in a study of cytomegalovirus exposure and HLA in healthy donors. Vbeta (60) and Jbeta (13) primers were used in the PCR. Clones were sequenced by immunoSEQ multiplex PCR, and TCRdb holds only the in-frame ones, with some missing. The sample holds under 55,000 clones, around 72% seen once. Sequencing was done on a sample of PBMCs. All receptors come from a man between 18 and 29 years old in good health and CMV-seronegative.

This chain uses TRBV14 with TRBJ1-6; D is undetermined. The CDR3 consists of 15 residues. The V end lost 6 bases, the J end lost 5 bases, and 14 bases lay between the germline ends. The germline gives CDR1 SGHDN, CDR2 FVKESK. The CDR3 is CASRPSNGDNSPLHF. The CDR3 bases are TGTGCCAGCAGACCCTCAAACGGGGATAATTCACCCCTCCACTTT.

This chain links TRBV18 with TRBJ2-1; D might be TRBD2 (6 bases). Trimming removed 2 bases at V and 14 bases at J, with 16 bases between. CDR1 and CDR2 (germline): KGHSH, LQKENI. The CDR3 runs 13 residues. CDR3 bases: TGTGCCAGCTCACCAGGAACAGTCCGGACTAAGTTCTTC. Amino acids: CASSPGTVRTKFF. Combining the CDR3 with reference TRBV18 and TRBJ2-1 gives the whole variable domain NAGVMQNPRHLVRRRGQEARLRCSPMKGHSHVYWYRQLPEEGLKFMVYLQKENIIDESGMPKERFSAEFPKEGPSILRIQQVVRGDSAAYFCASSPGTVRTKFFGPGTRLTVL.

This chain links TRBV9 with TRBJ1-1, with D uncertain. CDR1 SGDLS and CDR2 YYNGEE come from the germline V gene. The CDR3 runs to 15 residues. V lost 0 bases, J lost 0 bases, and 9 bases lay in between. The CDR3, as DNA: TGTGCCAGCAGCGTAGTCCCGTCCTTGAACACTGAAGCTTTCTTT. Amino acids: CASSVVPSLNTEAFF.

The rearrangement links TRBV10-3 to TRBJ1-5; perhaps TRBD1 as D (5 bases). Germline CDR1 ENHRY, CDR2 SYGVKD. The CDR3 is 14 amino acids. The ends were cut back, 5 bases at V and 8 bases at J, with 16 bases in the middle. This CDR3 is CAISSDAGFEPQHF. CDR3 sequence (DNA): TGTGCCATCAGTTCCGATGCAGGGTTCGAGCCCCAGCATTTT.

The rearrangement joins TRBV29-1 to TRBJ1-4; 9 bases map to TRBD1. J lost 8 bases, V lost 4 bases, and 8 bases had no gene match. Germline V gene data show CDR1 as SQVTM and CDR2 as ANQGSEA. This CDR3 spans 14 amino acids. The CDR3 DNA reads as TGCAGCGTTGTAACAGGGGGCCAAGGGGAAAAACTGTTTTTT. Residues: CSVVTGGQGEKLFF.

The chain employs TRBV18 and TRBJ2-7; TRBD1 matches at 10 bases. This CDR3 is 14 amino acids long. Losses at the gene ends were 4 bases for V and 6 bases for J; bases not matched to a gene: 6. Looked up from germline, CDR1 is KGHSH and CDR2 is LQKENI. The CDR3: CASSLGTGAPEQYF. DNA for the CDR3: TGTGCCAGCTCACTTGGGACAGGGGCCCCCGAGCAGTACTTC.

The rearrangement links TRBV5-1 to TRBJ1-1; tentatively, D is TRBD1 (5 bases). This CDR3 region has 16 residues. Germline-derived CDR1 and CDR2 are SGHRS and YFSETQ. V lost 0 bases to trimming and J lost 1 base, with 13 bases between them. In DNA, the CDR3 is TGCGCCAGCAGCTTGGGGGGCCTCCTCTCGAACACTGAAGCTTTCTTT. Translated: CASSLGGLLSNTEAFF.

The chain joins TRBV2 to TRBJ2-3; 7 bases align to TRBD1. V trimming: 3 bases; J trimming: 0 bases; junction bases outside the gene matches: 9. The length of the CDR3 is 17 residues. Germline V lookup: CDR1 SNHLY, CDR2 FYNNEI. Here the CDR3 reads CASSDYKGQLSTDTQYF. DNA for the CDR3: TGTGCCAGCAGTGACTACAAGGGACAGCTGAGCACAGATACGCAGTATTTT.

This clone came up a few times. This chain connects TRBV6-5 to TRBJ1-1; D unclear. The germline V gene has CDR1 MNHEY and CDR2 SVGAGI. The CDR3 spans 14 residues. Trimming removed 5 bases at V and 8 bases at J, with 18 bases between. CDR3 amino acids: CASSGAIPWEEAFF. The CDR3 DNA sequence: TGTGCCAGCAGTGGAGCCATCCCTTGGGAGGAAGCTTTCTTT.

The V call is TRBV6-1, the J call TRBJ1-4; D is perhaps TRBD1 (6 bases). The germline gives CDR1 MNHNS, CDR2 SASEGT. Trimming removed 4 bases at V and 5 bases at J, with 14 bases between. The CDR3 contains 15 residues. This CDR3 reads CASSAPGQLNEKLFF. For the CDR3, the DNA is TGTGCCAGCAGTGCTCCGGGACAATTGAATGAAAAACTGTTTTTT.

The rearrangement links TRBV10-3 to TRBJ1-1, with D unresolved. The germline V gene has CDR1 ENHRY and CDR2 SYGVKD. V lost 6 bases to trimming and J lost 8 bases, with 16 bases between them. CDR3 size: 13 residues. The DNA of the CDR3 is TGTGCCATCAGGCAAGTCGGGGAAAGAGAAGCTTTCTTT. Translating gives CAIRQVGEREAFF.

This clone has only a few counts. The chain carries TRBV28 and TRBJ2-5; TRBD2 matches 14 bases. Germline CDR1 reads MDHEN; CDR2 reads SYDVKM. V lost 0 bases, J lost 5 bases, and 5 bases stayed unmatched. CDR3 length equals 17 residues. In DNA form, the CDR3 reads TGTGCCAGCAGTTTATGGGGGACTAGCGGGAGCGGCGAGACCCAGTACTTC. This encodes CASSLWGTSGSGETQYF.

This clone has just one count. V and J are TRBV7-2 and TRBJ2-3; TRBD2 matches 9 bases. After removal of 5 bases from V and 0 bases from J, the junction contained 3 bases not matched to a gene. Germline CDR1 SGHTA, CDR2 FQGNSA. CDR3 length: 15 amino acids. Here the CDR3 DNA reads TGTGCCAGCAGCCACACTAGCGGGAGCACAGATACGCAGTATTTT. Translation: CASSHTSGSTDTQYF.

The rearrangement links TRBV7-9 to TRBJ2-7, with D hard to call. The CDR3 loop spans 14 amino acids. Germline V CDR1 and CDR2: SEHNR, FQNEAQ (reference sequence). V was clipped by 1 base and J by 9 bases, with 16 bases between them. The DNA of the CDR3 is TGTGCCAGCAGCTTAGTGGGCCGCGAACTGTCGCAGTACTTC. Protein sequence: CASSLVGRELSQYF.

The chain couples TRBV5-1 to TRBJ2-1, with 16 positions matching TRBD2. After removal of 3 bases from V and 7 bases from J, the junction contained 13 bases not matched to a gene. Germline V gene sequence: CDR1 SGHRS, CDR2 YFSETQ. The CDR3 covers 19 residues. The CDR3 bases are TGCGCCAGCAGCTCTACCGGGACTAGCGGGAGGGCCGAGAGGAATGAGCAGTTCTTC. It encodes CASSSTGTSGRAERNEQFF. The full variable domain, in which reference TRBV5-1 and TRBJ2-1 provide the parts outside the CDR3, is KAGVTQTPRYLIKTRGQQVTLSCSPISGHRSVSWYQQTPGQGLQFLFEYFSETQRNKGNFPGRFSGRQFSNSRSEMNVSTLELGDSALYLCASSSTGTSGRAERNEQFFGPGTRLTVL.

The chain employs TRBV27 and TRBJ1-1; 9 nucleotides align to TRBD1. The CDR3 has 13 residues. The junction had 3 bases not matched to a gene; V was cut back by 6 bases and J by 4 bases. From germline, CDR1 is MNHEY and CDR2 SMNVEV (reference sequence). CDR3 in DNA: TGTGCCAGCAGAATGACAGGGGGCACTGAAGCTTTCTTT. Residues: CASRMTGGTEAFF.

The chain combines TRBV27 with TRBJ2-5, with D maybe TRBD2 (5 bases). CDR3 size: 13 residues. V dropped 5 bases and J dropped 5 bases, with 12 bases sitting between them. Germline values: CDR1 MNHEY, CDR2 SMNVEV (reference sequence). CDR3 coding DNA: TGTGCCAGCAGTGAACTAGGAGGCGAGACCCAGTACTTC. Translating it yields CASSELGGETQYF.

The chain joins TRBV27 to TRBJ2-2, with a possible D match to TRBD1 (5 bases). The CDR3 consists of 14 residues. Germline V gene lookup returns CDR1 MNHEY and CDR2 SMNVEV (reference sequence). V shed 7 bases and J shed 0 bases, with 9 bases lying between them. CDR3 nucleotides: TGTGCCAGCACAAGGACAACGAACACCGGGGAGCTGTTTTTT. Its protein is CASTRTTNTGELFF.

This clone was picked up a small number of times. The chain employs TRBV19 and TRBJ2-2, with 7 bases identical to TRBD2. Germline V gene sequence: CDR1 LNHDA, CDR2 SQIVND (reference sequence). V was clipped by 6 bases and J by 3 bases; unmatched bases: 1. The CDR3 totals 13 residues. The CDR3 DNA is TGTGCCAGTAGCCGGGAGGACACCGGGGAGCTGTTTTTT. Protein sequence: CASSREDTGELFF.

The rearrangement uses TRBV11-2 and TRBJ2-7, with D unresolved. V was shortened by 2 bases and J by 0 bases, with 11 bases between the two germline ends. The CDR3 runs to 15 residues. Germline V gives CDR1 SGHAT, CDR2 FQNNGV. DNA for the CDR3: TGTGCCAGCAGCTTACTGCTAACGAGCTCCTACGAGCAGTACTTC. It encodes CASSLLLTSSYEQYF.

The chain has TRBV5-8 and TRBJ2-5; 7 bases are shared with TRBD2. This CDR3 has 16 residues. Germline CDR1 reads SGHTS; CDR2 reads YDEGEE. With 1 base clipped from V and 5 bases from J, the junction kept 11 bases outside the gene matches. This CDR3 reads CASSLFTGGDLETQYF. As DNA, the CDR3 is TGTGCCAGCAGCTTGTTCACTGGGGGGGATTTGGAGACCCAGTACTTC.

A single count supports this clone. The gene calls are TRBV14 and TRBJ2-5; a possible D gene is TRBD2 (5 bases). The CDR3 loop spans 16 amino acids. With 3 bases removed from V and 2 bases from J, the gap between germline ends came to 16 bases. From germline, CDR1 is SGHDN and CDR2 FVKESK. The CDR3 coding sequence is TGTGCCAGCAGCCAGAAAGGAGACTACCTTCAAGAGACCCAGTACTTC. This sequence encodes CASSQKGDYLQETQYF. The full variable domain, its missing parts supplied by reference TRBV14 and TRBJ2-5, is EAGVTQFPSHSVIEKGQTVTLRCDPISGHDNLYWYRRVMGKEIKFLLHFVKESKQDESGMPNNRFLAERTGGTYSTLKVQPAELEDSGVYFCASSQKGDYLQETQYFGPGTRLLVL.

V gene TRBV25-1 combines with J gene TRBJ2-7, with TRBD1 matching 9 bases. The CDR3 is 17 amino acids. V gave up 5 bases and J gave up 5 bases; unmatched junction bases: 16. Germline values: CDR1 MGHDK, CDR2 SYGVNS. CDR3 sequence (DNA): TGTGCCAGCAGTCCCCGATTATATGGGACAGGGCACCACGAGCAGTACTTC. Protein sequence: CASSPRLYGTGHHEQYF.

The CDR3, as DNA: TGTGCCAGTAGTGTTCTGCTCGGAGCTGGGGCCAACGTCCTGACTTTC. As protein: CASSVLLGAGANVLTF. V gene TRBV19 combines with J gene TRBJ2-6; D remains ambiguous. This CDR3 region has 16 residues. The germline V gene has CDR1 LNHDA and CDR2 SQIVND (reference sequence). V was shortened by 5 bases and J by 2 bases, with 13 bases between the two germline ends.

The chain recombines TRBV30 with TRBJ1-2, with TRBD1 as a possible D gene (5 bases). The germline CDR1 and CDR2 sequences are GTSNPN and SVGIG (reference sequence). The length of the CDR3 is 12 residues. Trimming took off 5 bases at V and 4 bases at J, with 11 bases between the two ends. Written as DNA, the CDR3 is TGTGCCTGGCAGGGATCCTTCTATGGCTACACCTTC. Amino acids: CAWQGSFYGYTF.

The chain uses TRBV6-5 and TRBJ1-1, with 7 bases matching TRBD1. J lost 0 bases, V lost 2 bases, and 6 bases had no gene match. The length of the CDR3 is 16 residues. Germline V gives CDR1 MNHEY, CDR2 SVGAGI. CDR3 in amino acids: CASSYEVGTVNTEAFF. For the CDR3, the DNA is TGTGCCAGCAGTTACGAAGTCGGGACAGTGAACACTGAAGCTTTCTTT.

This sequence joins TRBV18 and TRBJ2-1, with a weak D call TRBD2 (6 bases). Germline V CDR1 and CDR2: KGHSH, LQKENI. The CDR3 is made up of 14 amino acids. The V gene lost 1 base and the J gene lost 5 bases, with 9 bases spanning the gap. In DNA, the CDR3 is TGTGCCAGCTCACCACGGGACTCACACAATGAGCAGTTCTTC. It encodes CASSPRDSHNEQFF.

The sample holds one count of this clone. The chain couples TRBV25-1 to TRBJ2-7; 7 bases line up with TRBD1. Trimming removed 2 bases from V and 0 bases from J; junction bases left unmatched: 4. Germline CDR1 MGHDK, CDR2 SYGVNS. The CDR3 runs to 15 residues. The CDR3 DNA reads TGTGCCAGCAGTGAACCGGGACAGAGCTCCTACGAGCAGTACTTC. Protein sequence: CASSEPGQSSYEQYF.

This chain joins TRBV30 and TRBJ2-5; tentatively, D is TRBD2 (6 bases). The CDR3 runs 12 residues. V dropped 4 bases and J dropped 5 bases, with 11 bases sitting between them. CDR1 and CDR2 (germline): GTSNPN, SVGIG (reference sequence). Here the CDR3 reads CAWTPSVETQYF. In DNA, the CDR3 is TGTGCCTGGACGCCTAGCGTCGAGACCCAGTACTTC.

This clone occurred a few times. This rearrangement joins TRBV6-5 to TRBJ1-1, with 8 bases aligning to TRBD1. The CDR3 extends over 13 amino acids. The germline gives CDR1 MNHEY, CDR2 SVGAGI. V shed 6 bases and J 6 bases; nucleotides not matched to a gene: 6. CDR3 DNA: TGTGCCAGCAGGAGACAGGGGAGACCTGAAGCTTTCTTT. Translated, it gives CASRRQGRPEAFF.

As to this clone: A read error may produce the germline difference seen at one junction end. The rearrangement joins TRBV28 to TRBJ2-4, with D maybe TRBD1 (5 bases). This CDR3 contains 14 residues. Germline values: CDR1 MDHEN, CDR2 SYDVKM. The CDR3 protein is CASSLSNLRQFQGF. CDR3 DNA sequence: TGTGCCAGCAGTTTATCCAACCTTAGACAGTTTCAGGGCTTC.